The clone carrying this TCR beta chain has a handful of counts. Antigen: not known. This record comes from a study of post-analysis software for immune sequencing data. Unique molecular identifiers were built into the TCR beta cDNA libraries. About 500,000 cDNA molecules were obtained per 1 to 10 million input T cells. From the PCR reads, TCRdb called clonotypes with MiXCR, one entry per CDR3 protein. The sample comprises approximately 730,000 distinct CDR3 sequences, 46% of which are singletons, and roughly 4.5% rests with the top ten. CDR1 is LGHNA and CDR2 is YSLEER in the germline V gene. Trimming took 0 bases from V and 5 from J, leaving 13 bases between them. This CDR3 is built from 15 residues. Regarding the study as a whole: Patients carried roughly five TRBV segments more frequently than controls did, and TRBV5-6, TRBV5-1 and TRBV20-1 were among them.

The sequenced sample was blood. The receptor was derived from a girl aged 5-17 years with multiple sclerosis. The V gene is TRBV4-3, the J gene TRBJ2-5, with D maybe TRBD2 (6 bases). This CDR3 is CASSQDSGGGETQYF. CDR3 DNA: TGCGCCAGCAGCCAAGATAGTGGGGGAGGTGAGACCCAGTACTTC.